The 30 T cell receptor beta chains below were found in one sample sequenced in a study of cytomegalovirus exposure and HLA in healthy donors. Amplification used 60 Vbeta primers and 13 Jbeta primers. Generated by immunoSEQ multiplex PCR, the TCRdb table keeps only in-frame clones and is missing some. The data contain 100,000 to 150,000 clones, 75% to 85% of them seen just once; the ten biggest clones take up 2.5% to 3%. Specimen: PBMCs. The origin of the receptors is a man aged 25 to 40 in good health and CMV-seronegative.

V and J are TRBV7-9 and TRBJ2-7, with D maybe TRBD2 (5 bases). V shed 5 bases and J shed 2 bases, with 10 bases lying between them. Germline lookup yields CDR1 SEHNR and CDR2 FQNEAQ (reference sequence). CDR3 length: 13 residues. The CDR3 sequence is CASSPLGTYEQYF. CDR3 sequence (DNA): TGTGCCAGCAGCCCACTAGGAACCTACGAGCAGTACTTC.

The J gene is TRBJ1-4, the V gene TRBV11-2; 8 bases are a match to TRBD1. V was clipped by 5 bases and J by 6 bases; unmatched bases: 11. Germline CDR1 SGHAT, CDR2 FQNNGV. CDR3 length: 16 residues. Written as DNA, the CDR3 is TGTGCCAGCAGCCGGACAGGGTACATGCAAGATGAAAAACTGTTTTTT. Its protein is CASSRTGYMQDEKLFF. Variable domain in full (rest from reference TRBV11-2 and TRBJ1-4): EAGVAQSPRYKIIEKRQSVAFWCNPISGHATLYWYQQILGQGPKLLIQFQNNGVVDDSQLPKDRFSAERLKGVDSTLKIQPAKLEDSAVYLCASSRTGYMQDEKLFFGSGTQLSVL.

CDR3 coding DNA: TGTGCCAGCAGCGCTCCGGGACAGGGTGCTTCACCCCTCCACTTT. Protein sequence: CASSAPGQGASPLHF. This rearrangement joins TRBV5-6 to TRBJ1-6, with 9 positions matching TRBD1. This CDR3 is built from 15 residues. Looked up from germline, CDR1 is SGHDT and CDR2 is YYEEEE. With 4 bases clipped from V and 9 bases from J, the junction kept 8 bases outside the gene matches.

In DNA, the CDR3 is TGTGCCAGCAGTGTCTTGCGGAGCGGGACCGGGGAGCTGTTTTTT. Translation gives CASSVLRSGTGELFF. The chain is built from TRBV6-1 and TRBJ2-2; the D gene is possibly TRBD2 (6 bases). The CDR3 sequence is 15 residues long. Per the germline V gene, CDR1 is MNHNS and CDR2 is SASEGT. V was pared by 4 bases and J by 5 bases, with 14 bases between.

The chain links TRBV27 to TRBJ1-4; D gene uncertain. The CDR3 has 13 residues. In germline, CDR1 is MNHEY, CDR2 SMNVEV (reference sequence). V lost 3 bases and J lost 8, with 10 bases in between. CDR3 bases: TGTGCCAGCAGTTTGGTAGTGAGGGAAAAACTGTTTTTT. Its protein product is CASSLVVREKLFF.

A word on this clone: Other DNA variants within this sample encode the same CDR3. The chain carries TRBV6-5 and TRBJ2-7; D may be TRBD2 (6 bases). The germline CDR1 and CDR2 sequences are MNHEY and SVGAGI. Trimming shortened V by 10 bases and J by 3 bases, and 22 bases separated the two germline ends. The CDR3 totals 15 residues. The CDR3 protein is CATNGREKSNYEQYF. CDR3 bases: TGTGCCACCAACGGTCGGGAGAAGAGTAACTACGAGCAGTACTTC.

CDR3 bases: TGTGCCAGCAGTTTGCGACTAGCGGACATCTACGAGCAGTACTTC. This sequence encodes CASSLRLADIYEQYF. The gene calls are TRBV27 and TRBJ2-7, with 9 bases identical to TRBD2. The CDR3 is 15 residues long. The ends lost 3 bases at V and 3 bases at J; junction bases unmatched: 6. Germline V gives CDR1 MNHEY, CDR2 SMNVEV (reference sequence).

The chain carries TRBV5-6 and TRBJ2-7, with 8 bases matching TRBD2. This CDR3 is built from 15 residues. Trimming at V came to 4 bases and at J to 2 bases, leaving 8 bases not matched to a gene. Germline assignment: CDR1 SGHDT and CDR2 YYEEEE. CDR3 region: CASSSEERGTYEQYF. The CDR3 DNA reads as TGTGCCAGCAGCAGTGAGGAGCGGGGGACCTACGAGCAGTACTTC.

This sequence joins TRBV5-1 and TRBJ1-1; 8 nucleotides line up with TRBD1. V lost 3 bases and J lost 1; bases outside the gene matches: 2. The CDR3 runs 14 residues. CDR1 is SGHRS, CDR2 YFSETQ, per germline. Written as DNA, the CDR3 is TGCGCCAGCAGCTCGGGACAGGAGAACACTGAAGCTTTCTTT. Amino acids: CASSSGQENTEAFF.

The CDR3 loop reads CARTGTEITDTQYF. Here the CDR3 DNA reads TGTGCCAGGACCGGGACAGAAATCACAGATACGCAGTATTTT. The V and J genes are TRBV6-1 and TRBJ2-3; 7 nucleotides align to TRBD1. The CDR3 contains 14 residues. The junction had 8 bases not matched to a gene; V was cut back by 9 bases and J by 2 bases. Germline values: CDR1 MNHNS, CDR2 SASEGT.

The genes are TRBV14 and TRBJ2-1; D is unresolved. In germline, CDR1 is SGHDN, CDR2 FVKESK. The CDR3 totals 13 residues. V was trimmed by 1 base and J by 4 bases, leaving 5 bases between them. As DNA, the CDR3 is TGTGCCAGCAGCCAAGGCAGGTACAATGAGCAGTTCTTC. Amino acids: CASSQGRYNEQFF.

CDR3 region: CASSLLGQGGTEAFF. CDR3 DNA: TGTGCCAGCAGCCTACTAGGACAGGGGGGCACTGAAGCTTTCTTT. The chain combines TRBV7-8 with TRBJ1-1, with TRBD1 identical over 10 bases. J was trimmed by 4 bases and V by 5 bases; bases with no gene match: 7. Germline V lookup: CDR1 SGHVS, CDR2 FQNEAQ. The CDR3 is 15 amino acids.

This clone was seen more than once but under ten times. The CDR3 bases are TGCGCCAGCAGCGCCGGGACTACAACCTACGAGCAGTACTTC. Translation: CASSAGTTTYEQYF. The gene calls are TRBV5-1 and TRBJ2-7; the match to TRBD2 covers 7 bases. This CDR3 region has 14 residues. CDR1 and CDR2 (germline): SGHRS, YFSETQ. Losses at the gene ends were 4 bases for V and 2 bases for J; bases not matched to a gene: 6.

The chain links TRBV5-1 to TRBJ2-7; TRBD1 might be the D (6 bases). CDR1 is SGHRS, CDR2 YFSETQ, per germline. With 6 bases removed from V and 2 bases from J, the gap between germline ends came to 12 bases. The CDR3 loop spans 13 amino acids. The CDR3 loop is CASTPDSTYEQYF. The CDR3 region has the DNA TGCGCCAGCACTCCGGACAGTACCTACGAGCAGTACTTC.

The rearrangement links TRBV21-1 to TRBJ2-7; TRBD1, as called in the table, went unchecked against the DNA. TRBV21-1 has pseudogene status. The length of the CDR3 is 16 residues. DNA of the CDR3: TGTGCCAGCAGCAAAGAAGCGGGCAGGGGGCCTCACGAGCAGTACTTC. This translates into CASSKEAGRGPHEQYF.

The chain uses TRBV6-1 and TRBJ2-2; 7 nucleotides align to TRBD2. This CDR3 has 15 residues. CDR1 is MNHNS, CDR2 SASEGT, per germline. The junction had 6 bases not matched to a gene; V was cut back by 2 bases and J by 6 bases. The CDR3 sequence is CASSEWTSKAGELFF. CDR3 DNA: TGTGCCAGCAGTGAATGGACTAGTAAGGCCGGGGAGCTGTTTTTT.

This chain joins TRBV9 and TRBJ2-3, with 12 bases identical to TRBD2. Germline V gene data show CDR1 as SGDLS and CDR2 as YYNGEE. The trim removed 0 bases at V and 2 bases at J, leaving 1 base unmatched. This CDR3 has 16 residues. The chain's CDR3 is CASSVGLAGATDTQYF. CDR3 nucleotide sequence: TGTGCCAGCAGCGTAGGACTAGCGGGGGCCACAGATACGCAGTATTTT.

This clone was observed a handful of times. The chain has TRBV29-1 and TRBJ2-3, with TRBD2 matching 7 bases. CDR3 length equals 12 residues. The germline V gene has CDR1 SQVTM and CDR2 ANQGSEA. J gave up 6 bases and V 7 bases, and 7 bases lay outside the gene matches. CDR3 DNA sequence: TGCAGCGCCCCGGAGGGAGGGGATACGCAGTATTTT. This sequence encodes CSAPEGGDTQYF.

Only a few counts were recorded for this clone. The chain employs TRBV6-5 and TRBJ1-5; no clear D. The germline gives CDR1 MNHEY, CDR2 SVGAGI. Trimming took off 2 bases at V and 0 bases at J, with 5 bases between the two ends. The CDR3 is 14 residues long. The CDR3 coding sequence is TGTGCCAGCAGTTACAGCTATAGCAATCAGCCCCAGCATTTT. Translating it yields CASSYSYSNQPQHF.

The chain carries TRBV5-6 and TRBJ2-5, with D possibly TRBD1 on 5 matching bases. V was trimmed by 1 base and J by 5 bases, leaving 12 bases between them. Germline V CDR1 and CDR2: SGHDT, YYEEEE. The CDR3 runs 14 residues. CDR3 residues: CASSLTQGSETQYF. CDR3 nucleotide sequence: TGTGCCAGCAGCTTGACTCAGGGTTCCGAGACCCAGTACTTC.

J is TRBJ2-1 and V is TRBV6-5; 9 bases fit TRBD2. V trimming: 2 bases; J trimming: 3 bases; junction bases outside the gene matches: 2. Germline assignment: CDR1 MNHEY and CDR2 SVGAGI. There are 15 residues in the CDR3. This CDR3 reads CASSYPTSGYNEQFF. CDR3 DNA: TGTGCCAGCAGTTACCCGACTAGCGGCTACAATGAGCAGTTCTTC.

This chain joins TRBV15 and TRBJ2-1; D is unresolved. CDR1 LNHNV and CDR2 YYDKDF come from the germline V gene (reference sequence). This CDR3 is 15 amino acids long. Trimming took 0 bases from V and 0 from J, leaving 6 bases between them. The CDR3 sequence: CATSRDPLSYNEQFF. The CDR3, as DNA: TGTGCCACCAGCAGAGATCCCCTCTCCTACAATGAGCAGTTCTTC. The whole variable domain, remainder taken from reference TRBV15 and TRBJ2-1, is DAMVIQNPRYQVTQFGKPVTLSCSQTLNHNVMYWYQQKSSQAPKLLFHYYDKDFNNEADTPDNFQSRRPNTSFCFLDIRSPGLGDTAMYLCATSRDPLSYNEQFFGPGTRLTVL.

The genes are TRBV19 and TRBJ1-5, with no clear D. V shed 2 bases and J shed 3 bases, with 8 bases lying between them. The CDR3 length is 14 residues. Germline V gives CDR1 LNHDA, CDR2 SQIVND (reference sequence). The CDR3 region is CASSITSVNQPQHF. CDR3 nucleotide sequence: TGTGCCAGTAGTATAACTAGTGTCAATCAGCCCCAGCATTTT.

The chain employs TRBV5-1 and TRBJ2-2, with a possible D match to TRBD1 (5 bases). Trimming took off 5 bases at V and 0 bases at J, with 14 bases between the two ends. CDR1 and CDR2 (germline): SGHRS, YFSETQ. The CDR3 loop spans 16 amino acids. Here the CDR3 DNA reads TGCGCCAGCAGGGAGACAGTGAACGCGAACACCGGGGAGCTGTTTTTT. It yields the protein CASRETVNANTGELFF.

In its sample, this clone was seen a few times. The chain carries TRBV25-1 and TRBJ2-2; D is perhaps TRBD1 (6 bases). The CDR3 covers 14 residues. Per the germline V gene, CDR1 is MGHDK and CDR2 is SYGVNS. The V and J ends lost 0 bases and 7 bases respectively, with 9 bases between them. The CDR3 DNA is TGTGCCAGCAGTGAATACAGGGGCTACGGGGAGCTGTTTTTT. It is translated as CASSEYRGYGELFF.

The CDR3 loop reads CASSEMTGWTDTQYF. DNA for the CDR3: TGTGCCAGCAGTGAAATGACAGGGTGGACAGATACGCAGTATTTT. The chain combines TRBV6-1 with TRBJ2-3, with 7 positions matching TRBD1. The trim removed 2 bases at V and 3 bases at J, leaving 5 bases unmatched. The CDR3 contains 15 residues. Germline V lookup: CDR1 MNHNS, CDR2 SASEGT.

The chain has TRBV14 and TRBJ1-2; D perhaps matches TRBD1 (6 bases). The CDR3 extends over 12 amino acids. Germline-derived CDR1 and CDR2 are SGHDN and FVKESK. Trimming stripped 4 bases from V and 8 bases from J, with 11 bases between. The CDR3 loop reads CASSPTGWGYTF. The CDR3 region has the DNA TGTGCCAGCAGCCCCACAGGGTGGGGCTACACCTTC.

The J gene is TRBJ1-2, the V gene TRBV27; no firm D call. CDR3 size: 14 residues. V gave up 0 bases and J gave up 7 bases, with 12 bases separating them. Germline CDR1 is MNHEY and CDR2 is SMNVEV (reference sequence). CDR3 in DNA: TGTGCCAGCAGTTTATCCCTGGACTCGTGTGGCTACACCTTC. This gives the protein CASSLSLDSCGYTF.

A word on this clone: An end of the junction does not agree with germline; a read error may underlie this. This chain connects TRBV6-5 to TRBJ1-2; 7 nucleotides align to TRBD1. The length of the CDR3 is 15 residues. Germline V CDR1 and CDR2: MNHEY, SVGAGI. This CDR3 is CASSYSTGRAYGYPF. The CDR3 region has the DNA TGTGCCAGCAGTTACTCGACAGGGCGGGCCTATGGCTACCCCTTC.

This chain links TRBV2 with TRBJ1-4; D gene uncertain. Trimming took 4 bases from V and 8 from J, leaving 14 bases between them. CDR3 length: 14 residues. Germline CDR1 and CDR2: SNHLY and FYNNEI. The CDR3 nucleotides are TGTGCCAGCAGTGGGGCCAATGTACGGGAAAAACTGTTTTTT. It encodes CASSGANVREKLFF.